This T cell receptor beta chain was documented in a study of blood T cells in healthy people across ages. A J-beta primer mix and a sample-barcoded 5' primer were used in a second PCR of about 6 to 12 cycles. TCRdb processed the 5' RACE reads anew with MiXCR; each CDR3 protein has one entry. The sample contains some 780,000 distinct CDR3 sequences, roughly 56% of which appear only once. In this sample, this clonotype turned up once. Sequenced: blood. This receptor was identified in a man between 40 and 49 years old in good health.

The CDR3 reads CASSFNSPNTEAFF. CDR3 coding DNA: TGTGCCAGCAGTTTCAACAGCCCGAACACTGAAGCTTTCTTT. V and J are TRBV6-5 and TRBJ1-1; D gene uncertain. Germline V gives CDR1 MNHEY, CDR2 SVGAGI. Trimming cost V 4 bases and J 1 base, with 10 bases left between them. This CDR3 is built from 14 residues.